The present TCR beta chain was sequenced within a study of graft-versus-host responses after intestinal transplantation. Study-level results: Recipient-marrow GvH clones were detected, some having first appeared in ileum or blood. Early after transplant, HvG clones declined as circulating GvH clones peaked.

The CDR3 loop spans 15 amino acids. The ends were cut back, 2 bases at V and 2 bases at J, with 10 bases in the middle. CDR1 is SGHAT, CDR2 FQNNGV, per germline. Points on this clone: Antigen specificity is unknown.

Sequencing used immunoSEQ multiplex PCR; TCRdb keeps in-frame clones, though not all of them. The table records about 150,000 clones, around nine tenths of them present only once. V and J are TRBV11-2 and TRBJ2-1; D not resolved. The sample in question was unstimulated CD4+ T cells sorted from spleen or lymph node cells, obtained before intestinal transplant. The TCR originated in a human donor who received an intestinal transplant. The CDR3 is CASSLLQTPYNEQFF. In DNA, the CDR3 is TGTGCCAGCAGCTTACTCCAGACACCCTACAATGAGCAGTTCTTC.